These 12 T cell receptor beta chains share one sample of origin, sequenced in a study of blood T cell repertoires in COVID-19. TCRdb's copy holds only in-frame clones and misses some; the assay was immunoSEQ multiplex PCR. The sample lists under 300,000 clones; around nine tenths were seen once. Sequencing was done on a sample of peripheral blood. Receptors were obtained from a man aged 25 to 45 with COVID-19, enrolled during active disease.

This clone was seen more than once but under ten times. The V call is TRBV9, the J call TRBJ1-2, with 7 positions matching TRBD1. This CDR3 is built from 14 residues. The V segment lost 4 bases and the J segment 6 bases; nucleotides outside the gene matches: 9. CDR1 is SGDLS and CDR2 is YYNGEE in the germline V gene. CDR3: CASSPRPGQDGYTF. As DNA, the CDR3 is TGTGCCAGCAGCCCCCGCCCAGGACAGGATGGCTACACCTTC.

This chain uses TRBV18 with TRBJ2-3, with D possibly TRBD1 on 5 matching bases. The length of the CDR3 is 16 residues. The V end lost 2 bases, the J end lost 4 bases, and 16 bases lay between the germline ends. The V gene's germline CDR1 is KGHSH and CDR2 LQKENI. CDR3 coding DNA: TGTGCCAGCTCACCATTAGGTGGGCAGGGCGCAGATACGCAGTATTTT. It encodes CASSPLGGQGADTQYF.

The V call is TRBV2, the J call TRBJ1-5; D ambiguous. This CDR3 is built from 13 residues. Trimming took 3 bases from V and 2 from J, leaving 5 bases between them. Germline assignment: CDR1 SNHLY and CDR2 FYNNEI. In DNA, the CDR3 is TGTGCCAGCAGTGATTCCGGCAATCAGCCCCAGCATTTT. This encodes CASSDSGNQPQHF.

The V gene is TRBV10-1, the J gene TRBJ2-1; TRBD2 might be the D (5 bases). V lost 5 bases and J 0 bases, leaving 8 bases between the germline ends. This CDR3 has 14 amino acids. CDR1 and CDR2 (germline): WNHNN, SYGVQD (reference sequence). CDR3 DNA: TGCGCCAGCAGTCAGAGCGGCTCCTACAATGAGCAGTTCTTC. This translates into CASSQSGSYNEQFF.

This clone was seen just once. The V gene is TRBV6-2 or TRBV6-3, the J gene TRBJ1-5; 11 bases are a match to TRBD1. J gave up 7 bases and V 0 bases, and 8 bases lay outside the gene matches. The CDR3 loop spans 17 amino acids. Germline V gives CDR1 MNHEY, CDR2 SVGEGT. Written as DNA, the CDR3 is TGTGCCAGCAGTTACTCGATTCGGACAGGGGGCTTACAGCCCCAGCATTTT. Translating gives CASSYSIRTGGLQPQHF.

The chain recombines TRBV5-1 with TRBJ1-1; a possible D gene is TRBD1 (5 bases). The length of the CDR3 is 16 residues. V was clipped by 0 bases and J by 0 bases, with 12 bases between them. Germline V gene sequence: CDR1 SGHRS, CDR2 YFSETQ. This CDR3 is CASSLGRGPMNTEAFF. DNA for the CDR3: TGCGCCAGCAGCTTGGGGAGGGGCCCTATGAACACTGAAGCTTTCTTT.

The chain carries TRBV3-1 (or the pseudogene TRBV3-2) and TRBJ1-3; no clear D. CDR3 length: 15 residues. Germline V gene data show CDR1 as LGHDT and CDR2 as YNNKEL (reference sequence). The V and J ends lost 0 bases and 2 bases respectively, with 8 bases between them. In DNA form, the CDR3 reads TGTGCCAGCAGCCAAGATACACGAACTGGAAACACCATATATTTT. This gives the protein CASSQDTRTGNTIYF.

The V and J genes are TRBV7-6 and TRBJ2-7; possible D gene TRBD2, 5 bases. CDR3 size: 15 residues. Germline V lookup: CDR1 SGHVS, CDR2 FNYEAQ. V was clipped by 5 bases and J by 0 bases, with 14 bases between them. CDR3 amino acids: CASSPGLGSSYEQYF. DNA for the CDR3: TGTGCCAGCAGCCCCGGACTGGGGAGCTCCTACGAGCAGTACTTC.

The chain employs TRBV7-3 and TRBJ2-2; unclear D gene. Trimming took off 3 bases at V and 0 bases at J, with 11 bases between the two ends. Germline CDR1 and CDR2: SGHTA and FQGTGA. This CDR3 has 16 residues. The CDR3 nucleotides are TGTGCCAGCAGCTTTTATCCAGAAGCGAACACCGGGGAGCTGTTTTTT. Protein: CASSFYPEANTGELFF. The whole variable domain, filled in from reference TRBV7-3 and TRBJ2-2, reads GAGVSQTPSNKVTEKGKYVELRCDPISGHTALYWYRQSLGQGPEFLIYFQGTGAADDSGLPNDRFFAVRPEGSVSTLKIQRTERGDSAVYLCASSFYPEANTGELFFGEGSRLTVL.

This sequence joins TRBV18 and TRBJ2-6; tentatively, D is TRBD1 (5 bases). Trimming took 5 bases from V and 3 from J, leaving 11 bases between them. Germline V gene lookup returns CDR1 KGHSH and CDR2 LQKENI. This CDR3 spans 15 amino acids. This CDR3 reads CASSYPRDGANVLTF. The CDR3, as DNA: TGTGCCAGCTCATATCCCAGGGATGGGGCCAACGTCCTGACTTTC.

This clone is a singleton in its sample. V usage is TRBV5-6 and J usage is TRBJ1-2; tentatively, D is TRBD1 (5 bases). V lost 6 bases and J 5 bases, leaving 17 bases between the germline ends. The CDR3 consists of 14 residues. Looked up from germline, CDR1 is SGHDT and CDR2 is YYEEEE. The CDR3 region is CASTSGEGLYGYTF. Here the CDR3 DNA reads TGTGCCAGCACTTCTGGGGAGGGGTTATATGGCTACACCTTC.

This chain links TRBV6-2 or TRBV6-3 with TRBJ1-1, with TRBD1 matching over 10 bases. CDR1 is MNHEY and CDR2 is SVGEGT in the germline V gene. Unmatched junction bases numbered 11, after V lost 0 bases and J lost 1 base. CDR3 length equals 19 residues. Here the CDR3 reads CASSYSSRGTGVPNTEAFF. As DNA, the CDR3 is TGTGCCAGCAGTTACTCATCCCGTGGGACAGGGGTCCCGAACACTGAAGCTTTCTTT.